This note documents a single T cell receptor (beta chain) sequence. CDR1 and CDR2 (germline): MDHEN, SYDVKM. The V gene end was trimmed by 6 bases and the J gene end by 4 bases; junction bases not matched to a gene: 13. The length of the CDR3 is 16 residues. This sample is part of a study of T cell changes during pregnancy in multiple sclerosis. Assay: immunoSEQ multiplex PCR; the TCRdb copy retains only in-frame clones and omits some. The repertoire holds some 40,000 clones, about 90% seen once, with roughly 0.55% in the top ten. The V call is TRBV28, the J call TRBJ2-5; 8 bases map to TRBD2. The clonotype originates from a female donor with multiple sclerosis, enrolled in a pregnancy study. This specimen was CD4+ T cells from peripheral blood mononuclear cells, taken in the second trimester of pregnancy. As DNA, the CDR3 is TGTGCCAGCAGAAAAAGGGGACTAGGGGTTCTAGAGACCCAGTACTTC. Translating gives CASRKRGLGVLETQYF.